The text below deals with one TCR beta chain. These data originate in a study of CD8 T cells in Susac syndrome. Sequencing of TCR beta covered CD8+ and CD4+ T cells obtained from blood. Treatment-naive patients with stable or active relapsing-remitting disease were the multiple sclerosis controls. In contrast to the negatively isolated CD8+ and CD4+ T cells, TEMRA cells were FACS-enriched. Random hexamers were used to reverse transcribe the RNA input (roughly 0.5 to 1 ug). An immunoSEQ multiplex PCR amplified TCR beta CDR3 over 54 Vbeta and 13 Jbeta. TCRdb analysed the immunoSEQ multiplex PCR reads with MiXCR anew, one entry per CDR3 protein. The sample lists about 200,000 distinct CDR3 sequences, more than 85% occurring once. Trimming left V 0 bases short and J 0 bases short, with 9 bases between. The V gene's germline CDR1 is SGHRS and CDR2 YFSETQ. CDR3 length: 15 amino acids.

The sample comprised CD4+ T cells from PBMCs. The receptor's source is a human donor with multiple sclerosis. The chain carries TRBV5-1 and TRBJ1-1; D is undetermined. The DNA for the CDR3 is TGCGCCAGCAGCTTGGAGGGCGCGGTGAACACTGAAGCTTTCTTT. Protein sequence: CASSLEGAVNTEAFF.